Below are 24 T cell receptor beta chains sequenced from a single sample in a study of T-cell reconstitution after alpha-beta-depleted transplantation in children. A TCRbeta library incorporating unique molecular identifiers was prepared. In TCRdb, the PCR reads were re-called with MiXCR into one record per CDR3 protein. The sample yields some 840,000 distinct CDR3 sequences, roughly 15% seen once. The input for sequencing was PBMCs, mostly from graft donor cells, taken 360 days after TCRalphabeta/CD19-depleted stem cell transplant. The receptor source for this set is a male patient under 18 who had a stem cell transplant for acute lymphoblastic leukemia, so the T cells may come from the graft donor.

The chain links TRBV5-1 to TRBJ2-1; D remains unclear. V was shortened by 2 bases and J by 4 bases, with 13 bases between the two germline ends. The CDR3 length is 15 residues. CDR1 and CDR2 (germline): SGHRS, YFSETQ. This chain's CDR3 is CASSLGPYRYNEQFF. The CDR3 bases are TGCGCCAGCAGCTTAGGACCCTATAGGTACAATGAGCAGTTCTTC.

The V call is TRBV3-1, the J call TRBJ2-7; D is perhaps TRBD1 or TRBD2 (5 bases each). The V and J ends lost 1 base and 5 bases respectively, with 9 bases between them. This CDR3 has 13 amino acids. The germline CDR1 and CDR2 sequences are LGHDT and YNNKEL (reference sequence). This CDR3 is CASSQGRDHEQYF. CDR3 nucleotides: TGTGCCAGCAGCCAAGGAAGGGACCACGAGCAGTACTTC.

There are a few counts of this clonotype. The chain uses TRBV20-1 and TRBJ2-7; the D call may be TRBD1 or TRBD2 (5 bases each). The CDR3 has 14 residues. Germline-derived CDR1 and CDR2 are DFQATT and SNEGSKA (reference sequence). V shed 6 bases and J shed 0 bases, with 15 bases lying between them. In DNA form, the CDR3 reads TGCAGTGCCGGGGTGGGGCCGTTCTCCTACGAGCAGTACTTC. This codes for CSAGVGPFSYEQYF.

This clonotype occurred a few times. The rearrangement links TRBV15 to TRBJ2-1; no definite D call. Germline V CDR1 and CDR2: LNHNV, YYDKDF (reference sequence). Deletions cut 5 bases from V and 7 bases from J, with 15 bases between. The CDR3 extends over 14 amino acids. DNA of the CDR3: TGTGCCACCAGCTCCCTTTTGAGAGTAAATGAGCAGTTCTTC. Translation gives CATSSLLRVNEQFF. Variable domain in full (rest from reference TRBV15 and TRBJ2-1): DAMVIQNPRYQVTQFGKPVTLSCSQTLNHNVMYWYQQKSSQAPKLLFHYYDKDFNNEADTPDNFQSRRPNTSFCFLDIRSPGLGDTAMYLCATSSLLRVNEQFFGPGTRLTVL.

Only a few counts were recorded for this clonotype. The germline gene is not matched at one end of the junction; a read error may be the cause. The CDR3 DNA is TGTGCCAGCAGCCAAGATCGAAGACTAGTTGTCTTC. This sequence encodes CASSQDRRLVVF. This chain joins TRBV4-2 and TRBJ2-1, with a weak D call TRBD2 (6 bases). Germline assignment: CDR1 LGHNA and CDR2 YNFKEQ. The CDR3 is 12 amino acids.

This clonotype was observed a handful of times. The chain has TRBV5-6 and TRBJ2-7, with 7 positions matching TRBD2. The germline CDR1 and CDR2 sequences are SGHDT and YYEEEE. The CDR3 is 17 amino acids. V shed 6 bases, J shed 0 bases, and the junction held 15 bases outside the gene matches. CDR3 nucleotide sequence: TGTGCCAGCAACGGGGGGATTATTGGGACGGGCTCCTACGAGCAGTACTTC. Protein: CASNGGIIGTGSYEQYF.

V and J are TRBV3-1 and TRBJ2-3, with TRBD2 matching over 8 bases. The V and J ends lost 4 bases and 2 bases, in that order; junction bases with no gene match: 11. This CDR3 has 17 residues. The V gene's germline CDR1 is LGHDT and CDR2 YNNKEL (reference sequence). CDR3 region: CASSLAGGRSATDTQYF. The DNA for the CDR3 is TGTGCCAGCAGCCTGGCGGGAGGTAGATCGGCCACAGATACGCAGTATTTT.

The chain joins TRBV5-5 to TRBJ2-1, with D perhaps matching TRBD2 (6 bases). V gave up 4 bases and J gave up 0 bases, with 17 bases separating them. Germline V gene data show CDR1 as SGHKS and CDR2 as YYEKEE (reference sequence). This CDR3 has 17 residues. This CDR3 reads CASSPVTPGSSYNEQFF. The CDR3 DNA is TGTGCCAGCAGCCCCGTCACTCCCGGGAGCTCCTACAATGAGCAGTTCTTC. Based on the CDR3 plus reference TRBV5-5 and TRBJ2-1, the full variable domain is DAGVTQSPTHLIKTRGQQVTLRCSPISGHKSVSWYQQVLGQGPQFIFQYYEKEERGRGNFPDRFSARQFPNYSSELNVNALLLGDSALYLCASSPVTPGSSYNEQFFGPGTRLTVL.

J is TRBJ2-7 and V is TRBV7-9; D is unclear. CDR3 length: 14 amino acids. V was cut by 5 bases and J by 0 bases, with 11 bases left in between. Germline V lookup: CDR1 SEHNR, CDR2 FQNEAQ (reference sequence). CDR3 DNA: TGTGCCAGCAGCCCAGGAGAGAACTCCTACGAGCAGTACTTC. This codes for CASSPGENSYEQYF. Supplemented by reference TRBV7-9 and TRBJ2-7, the full variable domain reads DTGVSQNPRHKITKRGQNVTFRCDPISEHNRLYWYRQTLGQGPEFLTYFQNEAQLEKSRLLSDRFSAERPKGSFSTLEIQRTEQGDSAMYLCASSPGENSYEQYFGPGTRLTVT.

This clonotype has a handful of counts. The chain joins TRBV29-1 to TRBJ1-1, with TRBD1 as a possible D gene (6 bases). Trimming pared 7 bases from V and 5 bases from J, leaving 23 bases between. The length of the CDR3 is 15 residues. CDR1 and CDR2 (germline): SQVTM, ANQGSEA. Written as DNA, the CDR3 is TGCAGCGGAACCCGGGACATGGGGGCGAGGACTGAAGCTTTCTTT. It translates to CSGTRDMGARTEAFF.

This chain links TRBV5-1 with TRBJ2-1, with D uncertain. This CDR3 spans 16 amino acids. Germline values: CDR1 SGHRS, CDR2 YFSETQ. The V gene lost 4 bases and the J gene lost 5 bases, with 19 bases spanning the gap. The CDR3 DNA reads TGCGCCAGCAGCCCCCTCATACTTGGAACTGACAATGAGCAGTTCTTC. This gives the protein CASSPLILGTDNEQFF.

The CDR3 protein is CASSFLRTGELFF. The CDR3 bases are TGTGCCAGCAGTTTTCTGCGCACCGGGGAGCTGTTTTTT. The genes are TRBV12-3 or TRBV12-4 and TRBJ2-2, with D uncertain. This CDR3 has 13 residues. V dropped 3 bases and J dropped 4 bases, with 6 bases sitting between them.

V usage is TRBV7-2 and J usage is TRBJ2-1; 8 nucleotides line up with TRBD2. In germline, CDR1 is SGHTA, CDR2 FQGNSA. The CDR3 has 17 amino acids. The trim removed 5 bases at V and 0 bases at J, leaving 9 bases unmatched. CDR3 sequence (DNA): TGTGCCAGCAGCCCCCACAAACTAGCGGTCTCCTACAATGAGCAGTTCTTC. It translates to CASSPHKLAVSYNEQFF.

The V and J genes are TRBV27 and TRBJ1-1; 7 bases line up with TRBD1. This CDR3 is 14 amino acids long. CDR1 is MNHEY, CDR2 SMNVEV, per germline (reference sequence). Germline trimming cut 4 bases from V and 2 bases from J; bases unmatched to any gene: 4. The CDR3 nucleotides are TGTGCCAGCAGTTCGGGACAGATTAACACTGAAGCTTTCTTT. This encodes CASSSGQINTEAFF.

Many counts were recorded for this clonotype. V usage is TRBV7-9 and J usage is TRBJ2-3; TRBD2 is a possible D gene (5 bases). With 8 bases removed from V and 5 bases from J, the gap between germline ends came to 8 bases. Germline values: CDR1 SEHNR, CDR2 FQNEAQ (reference sequence). The length of the CDR3 is 11 residues. CDR3 bases: TGTGCCAGCCGGGGTCGAGATACGCAGTATTTT. Its protein product is CASRGRDTQYF.

The chain employs TRBV10-3 and TRBJ1-2; TRBD1 is a possible D gene (5 bases). Trimming pared 6 bases from V and 6 bases from J, leaving 8 bases between. CDR1 ENHRY and CDR2 SYGVKD come from the germline V gene. This CDR3 contains 11 residues. The CDR3 loop is CAIRGVDGYTF. As DNA, the CDR3 is TGTGCCATCAGAGGGGTGGATGGCTACACCTTC.

The J gene is TRBJ2-7, the V gene TRBV4-1; no definite D call. Trimming cost V 1 base and J 0 bases, with 7 bases left between them. Per the germline V gene, CDR1 is MGHRA and CDR2 is YSYEKL. The CDR3 runs to 14 residues. The CDR3 DNA reads TGCGCCAGCAGCCAAGGCTCTACCTCCTACGAGCAGTACTTC. It encodes CASSQGSTSYEQYF.

There are a few counts of this clonotype. The rearrangement uses TRBV4-1 and TRBJ1-1; no clear D gene. V was shortened by 4 bases and J by 2 bases, with 17 bases between the two germline ends. This CDR3 contains 16 residues. Germline CDR1 reads MGHRA; CDR2 reads YSYEKL. The CDR3 here is CASSPKWGLGNTEAFF. In nucleotides, the CDR3 is TGCGCCAGCAGCCCCAAATGGGGTTTGGGAAACACTGAAGCTTTCTTT.

This clonotype was counted between two and nine times. The chain is built from TRBV6-5 and TRBJ2-7, with 9 bases that match TRBD2. Unmatched junction bases numbered 1, after V lost 0 bases and J lost 4 bases. This CDR3 is 14 amino acids long. The germline gives CDR1 MNHEY, CDR2 SVGAGI. CDR3 sequence (DNA): TGTGCCAGCAGTTACTCGACTAGCGGTTACGAGCAGTACTTC. Encoded protein: CASSYSTSGYEQYF.

In its sample, this clonotype was seen a few times. The chain joins TRBV6-1 to TRBJ1-4; D gene uncertain. Trimming cost V 3 bases and J 7 bases, with 12 bases left between them. The germline CDR1 and CDR2 sequences are MNHNS and SASEGT. CDR3 length equals 14 residues. CDR3 sequence reads: CASSEYIGPEKLFF. CDR3 DNA sequence: TGTGCCAGCAGTGAGTACATCGGACCTGAAAAACTGTTTTTT.

In its sample, this clonotype was seen a few times. The chain uses TRBV20-1 and TRBJ2-3, with 11 positions matching TRBD2. This CDR3 comprises 15 residues. Trimming removed 2 bases from V and 4 bases from J; junction bases left unmatched: 5. Germline CDR1 DFQATT, CDR2 SNEGSKA (reference sequence). The CDR3 DNA follows: TGCAGTGCTAGAAAGCTAGCGGGAGGCGCAGATACGCAGTATTTT. Translated, it gives CSARKLAGGADTQYF.

The gene calls are TRBV29-1 and TRBJ2-1, with a weak D call TRBD1 (5 bases). The V end was cut by 6 bases, the J end by 6 bases, with 18 bases between. Per germline, CDR1 SQVTM and CDR2 ANQGSEA. The length of the CDR3 is 14 residues. For the CDR3, the DNA is TGCAGCGTCAAACAGGTCCTTTGGGTCAATGAGCAGTTCTTC. As protein: CSVKQVLWVNEQFF.

The chain couples TRBV20-1 to TRBJ2-7, with TRBD1 matching 12 bases. Looked up from germline, CDR1 is DFQATT and CDR2 is SNEGSKA (reference sequence). The CDR3 loop spans 15 amino acids. With 6 bases clipped from V and 5 bases from J, the junction kept 11 bases outside the gene matches. This CDR3 is CSARPGQGAQDEQYF. The CDR3 nucleotides read TGCAGTGCCCGTCCGGGACAGGGGGCTCAGGACGAGCAGTACTTC.

V usage is TRBV12-3 or TRBV12-4 and J usage is TRBJ2-3; D not certain. Trimming took 3 bases from V and 7 from J, leaving 11 bases between them. This CDR3 region has 13 residues. CDR3 coding DNA: TGTGCCAGCAGTTTTTATTATCCCAATACGCAGTATTTT. Translating it yields CASSFYYPNTQYF.